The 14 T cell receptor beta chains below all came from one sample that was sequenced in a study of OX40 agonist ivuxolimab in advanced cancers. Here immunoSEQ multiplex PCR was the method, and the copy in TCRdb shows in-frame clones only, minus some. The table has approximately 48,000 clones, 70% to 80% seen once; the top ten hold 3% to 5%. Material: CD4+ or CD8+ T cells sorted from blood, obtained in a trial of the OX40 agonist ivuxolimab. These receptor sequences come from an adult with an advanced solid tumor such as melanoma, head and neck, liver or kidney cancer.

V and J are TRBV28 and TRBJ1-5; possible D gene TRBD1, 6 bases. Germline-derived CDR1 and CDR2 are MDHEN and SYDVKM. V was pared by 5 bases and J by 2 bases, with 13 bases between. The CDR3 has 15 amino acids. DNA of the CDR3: TGTGCCAGCAGTCAACAGGGAAGGGGCAATCAGCCCCAGCATTTT. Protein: CASSQQGRGNQPQHF.

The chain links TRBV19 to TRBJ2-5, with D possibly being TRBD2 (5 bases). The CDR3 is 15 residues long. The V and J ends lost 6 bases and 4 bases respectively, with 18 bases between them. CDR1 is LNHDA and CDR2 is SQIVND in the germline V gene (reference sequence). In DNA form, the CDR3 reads TGTGCCAGTAGGGTAAGCGGACTCCGGGGAGAGACCCAGTACTTC. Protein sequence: CASRVSGLRGETQYF.

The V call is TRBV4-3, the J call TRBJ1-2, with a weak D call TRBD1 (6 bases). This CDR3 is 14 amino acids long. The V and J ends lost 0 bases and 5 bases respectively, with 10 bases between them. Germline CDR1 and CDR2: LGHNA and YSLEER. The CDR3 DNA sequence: TGCGCCAGCAGCCAAGATGGCCAGGGGTATGGCTACACCTTC. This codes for CASSQDGQGYGYTF.

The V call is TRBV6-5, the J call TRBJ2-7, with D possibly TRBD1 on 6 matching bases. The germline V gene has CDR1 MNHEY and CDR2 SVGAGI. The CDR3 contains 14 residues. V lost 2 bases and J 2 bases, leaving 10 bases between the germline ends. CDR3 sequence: CASSYIGQPYEQYF. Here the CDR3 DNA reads TGTGCCAGCAGTTACATTGGACAGCCCTACGAGCAGTACTTC.

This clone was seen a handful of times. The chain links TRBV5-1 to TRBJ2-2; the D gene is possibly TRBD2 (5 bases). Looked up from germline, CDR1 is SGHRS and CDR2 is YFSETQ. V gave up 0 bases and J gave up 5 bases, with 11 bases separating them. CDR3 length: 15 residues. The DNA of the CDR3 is TGCGCCAGCAGCTTGGACGGGAAGTTAACCGGGGAGCTGTTTTTT. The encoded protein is CASSLDGKLTGELFF.

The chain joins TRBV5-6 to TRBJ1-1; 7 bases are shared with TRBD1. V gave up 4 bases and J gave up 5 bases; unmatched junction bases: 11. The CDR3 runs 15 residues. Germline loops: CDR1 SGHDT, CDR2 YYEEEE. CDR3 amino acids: CASSHRTGVQTEAFF. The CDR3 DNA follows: TGTGCCAGCAGCCACCGGACAGGCGTCCAAACTGAAGCTTTCTTT.

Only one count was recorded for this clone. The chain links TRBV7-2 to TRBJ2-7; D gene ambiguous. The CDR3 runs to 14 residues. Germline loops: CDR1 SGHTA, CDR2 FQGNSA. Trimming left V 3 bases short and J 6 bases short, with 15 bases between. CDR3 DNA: TGTGCCAGCAGCTTGTCCCAGACCTTCGGCGAGCAGTACTTC. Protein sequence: CASSLSQTFGEQYF.

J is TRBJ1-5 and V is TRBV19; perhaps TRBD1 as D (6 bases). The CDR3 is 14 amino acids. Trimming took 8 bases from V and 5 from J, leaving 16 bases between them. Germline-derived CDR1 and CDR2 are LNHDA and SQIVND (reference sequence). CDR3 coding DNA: TGTGCCAGTTCGACAGGTGGATTTGATCAGCCCCAGCATTTT. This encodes CASSTGGFDQPQHF.

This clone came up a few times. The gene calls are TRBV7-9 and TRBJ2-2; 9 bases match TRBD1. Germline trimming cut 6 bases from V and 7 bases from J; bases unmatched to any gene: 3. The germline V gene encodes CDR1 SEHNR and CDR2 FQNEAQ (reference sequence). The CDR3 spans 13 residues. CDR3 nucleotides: TGTGCCAGCAGGCGACAGGGGGACGGGGAGCTGTTTTTT. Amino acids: CASRRQGDGELFF.

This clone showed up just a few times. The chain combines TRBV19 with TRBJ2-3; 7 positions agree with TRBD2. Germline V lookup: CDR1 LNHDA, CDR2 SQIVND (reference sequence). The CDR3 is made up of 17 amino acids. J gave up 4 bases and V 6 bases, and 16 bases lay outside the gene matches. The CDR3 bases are TGTGCCAGTAGCCAACTAGCCCCGGGGGGAGCGGCAGATACGCAGTATTTT. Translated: CASSQLAPGGAADTQYF.

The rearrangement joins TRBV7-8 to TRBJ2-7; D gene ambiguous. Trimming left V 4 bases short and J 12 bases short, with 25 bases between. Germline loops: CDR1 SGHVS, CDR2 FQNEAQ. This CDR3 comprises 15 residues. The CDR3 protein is CASSSPASAQSIWYF. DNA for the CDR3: TGTGCCAGCAGCTCCCCAGCCTCGGCACAGTCCATTTGGTACTTC.

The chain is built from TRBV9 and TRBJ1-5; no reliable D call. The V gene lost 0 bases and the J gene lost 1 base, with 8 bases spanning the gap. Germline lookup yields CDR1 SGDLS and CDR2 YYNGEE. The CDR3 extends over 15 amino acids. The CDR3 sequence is CASSVEGGSNQPQHF. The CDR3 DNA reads TGTGCCAGCAGCGTAGAGGGTGGAAGCAATCAGCCCCAGCATTTT.

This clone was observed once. The CDR3 region is CASSELQGYEQYF. The DNA for the CDR3 is TGTGCCAGCAGTGAACTACAGGGCTACGAGCAGTACTTC. The chain carries TRBV2 and TRBJ2-7, with a tentative D call TRBD1 (6 bases). V was cut by 2 bases and J by 3 bases, with 8 bases left in between. The CDR3 is 13 residues long. Per the germline V gene, CDR1 is SNHLY and CDR2 is FYNNEI.

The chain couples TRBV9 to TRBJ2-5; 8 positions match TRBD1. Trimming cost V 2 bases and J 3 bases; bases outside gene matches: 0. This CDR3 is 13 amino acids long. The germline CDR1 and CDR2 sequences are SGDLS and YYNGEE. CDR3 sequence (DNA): TGTGCCAGCAGCGTGGACAGGGAAGAGACCCAGTACTTC. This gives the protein CASSVDREETQYF.